This T cell receptor (beta chain) stems from a study of beta chain features in type 1 diabetes. Germline assignment: CDR1 MGHRA and CDR2 YSYEKL. The CDR3 loop spans 15 amino acids. V shed 3 bases, J shed 5 bases, and the junction held 9 bases outside the gene matches. TCRB transcripts that were expressed got sequenced, as all of the isolated RNA had been reverse transcribed. This table comes from immunoSEQ multiplex PCR, and its TCRdb copy is limited to in-frame clones, with some not included. The data contain 310,000 or so clones, around 10% of them seen just once; the ten biggest clones take up around 0.015%.

This chain uses TRBV4-1 with TRBJ1-1; 7 bases map to TRBD1. Sequencing input: naive CD4+ T cells from blood. The clonotype comes from a woman aged 25 to 39 in good health. CDR3 protein: CASSHPADRVTEAFF. CDR3 DNA sequence: TGCGCCAGCAGCCACCCGGCCGACAGGGTGACTGAAGCTTTCTTT.